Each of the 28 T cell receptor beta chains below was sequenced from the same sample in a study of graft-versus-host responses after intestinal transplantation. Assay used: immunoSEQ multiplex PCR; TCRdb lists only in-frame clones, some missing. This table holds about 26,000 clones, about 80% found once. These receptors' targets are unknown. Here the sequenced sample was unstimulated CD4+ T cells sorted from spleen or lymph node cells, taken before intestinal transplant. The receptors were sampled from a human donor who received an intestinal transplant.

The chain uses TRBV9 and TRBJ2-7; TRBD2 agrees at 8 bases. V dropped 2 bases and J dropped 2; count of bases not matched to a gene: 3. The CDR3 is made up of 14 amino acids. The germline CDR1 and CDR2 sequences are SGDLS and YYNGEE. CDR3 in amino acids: CASSVGGATYEQYF. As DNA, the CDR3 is TGTGCCAGCAGCGTCGGGGGGGCCACCTACGAGCAGTACTTC.

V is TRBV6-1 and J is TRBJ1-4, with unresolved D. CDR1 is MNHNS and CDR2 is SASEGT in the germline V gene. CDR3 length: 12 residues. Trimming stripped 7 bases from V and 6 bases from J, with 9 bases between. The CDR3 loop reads CASKQIYEKLFF. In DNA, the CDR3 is TGTGCCAGCAAACAGATCTATGAAAAACTGTTTTTT.

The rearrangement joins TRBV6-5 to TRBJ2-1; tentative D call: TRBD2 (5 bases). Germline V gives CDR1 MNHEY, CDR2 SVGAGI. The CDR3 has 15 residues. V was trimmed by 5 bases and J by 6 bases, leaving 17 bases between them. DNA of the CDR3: TGTGCCAGCAGTCATAGCGAGAGGCTCGGCAATGAGCAGTTCTTC. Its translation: CASSHSERLGNEQFF.

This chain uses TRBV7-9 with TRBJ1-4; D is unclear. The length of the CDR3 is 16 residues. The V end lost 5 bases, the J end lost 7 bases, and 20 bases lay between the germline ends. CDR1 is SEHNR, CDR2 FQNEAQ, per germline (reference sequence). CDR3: CASSRLRADRSEKLFF. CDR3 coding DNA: TGTGCCAGCAGCCGGCTCCGGGCGGACCGGTCTGAAAAACTGTTTTTT.

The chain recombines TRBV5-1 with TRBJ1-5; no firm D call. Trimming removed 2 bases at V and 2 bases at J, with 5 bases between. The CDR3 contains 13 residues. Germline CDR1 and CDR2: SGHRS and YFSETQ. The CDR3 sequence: CASSFGGNQPQHF. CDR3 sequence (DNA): TGCGCCAGCAGCTTCGGGGGCAATCAGCCCCAGCATTTT. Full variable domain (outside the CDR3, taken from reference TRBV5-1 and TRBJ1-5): KAGVTQTPRYLIKTRGQQVTLSCSPISGHRSVSWYQQTPGQGLQFLFEYFSETQRNKGNFPGRFSGRQFSNSRSEMNVSTLELGDSALYLCASSFGGNQPQHFGDGTRLSIL.

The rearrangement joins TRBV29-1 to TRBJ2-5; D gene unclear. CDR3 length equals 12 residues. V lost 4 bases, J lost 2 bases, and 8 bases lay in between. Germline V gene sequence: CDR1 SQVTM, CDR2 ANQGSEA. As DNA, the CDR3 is TGCAGCGTTGGGTACTATCAAGAGACCCAGTACTTC. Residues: CSVGYYQETQYF.

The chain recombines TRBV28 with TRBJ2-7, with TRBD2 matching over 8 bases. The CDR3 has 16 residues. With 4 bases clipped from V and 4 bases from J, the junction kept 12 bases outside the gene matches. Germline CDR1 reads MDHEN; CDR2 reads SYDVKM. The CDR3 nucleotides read TGTGCCAGCAGTTCTCTCGGGGGGGCGGTCTTATACGAGCAGTACTTC. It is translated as CASSSLGGAVLYEQYF.

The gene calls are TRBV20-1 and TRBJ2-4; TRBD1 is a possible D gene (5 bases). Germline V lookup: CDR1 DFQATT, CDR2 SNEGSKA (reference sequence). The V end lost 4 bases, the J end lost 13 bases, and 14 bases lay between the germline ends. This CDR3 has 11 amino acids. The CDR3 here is CSAIVRQGQYF. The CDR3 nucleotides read TGCAGTGCTATTGTAAGGCAGGGACAGTACTTC.

CDR3 in amino acids: CASGGGTGAGNTIYF. The CDR3 DNA sequence: TGTGCCAGCGGTGGCGGGACAGGGGCTGGAAACACCATATATTTT. V usage is TRBV28 and J usage is TRBJ1-3; TRBD1 matches at 10 bases. Losses at the gene ends were 8 bases for V and 2 bases for J; bases not matched to a gene: 6. Germline values: CDR1 MDHEN, CDR2 SYDVKM. The CDR3 has 15 residues.

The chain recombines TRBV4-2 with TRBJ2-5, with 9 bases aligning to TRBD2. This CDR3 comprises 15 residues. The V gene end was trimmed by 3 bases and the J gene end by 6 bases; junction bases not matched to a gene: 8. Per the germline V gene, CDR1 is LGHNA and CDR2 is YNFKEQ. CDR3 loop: CASSQGGGDAQTQYF. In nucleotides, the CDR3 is TGTGCCAGCAGCCAGGGCGGGGGGGACGCTCAGACCCAGTACTTC.

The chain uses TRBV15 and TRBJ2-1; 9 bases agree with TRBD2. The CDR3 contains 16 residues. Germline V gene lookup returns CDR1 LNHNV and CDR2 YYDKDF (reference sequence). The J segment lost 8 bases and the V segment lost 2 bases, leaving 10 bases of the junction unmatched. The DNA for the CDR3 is TGTGCCACCAGCAGAACCGCGGGACTAGCTGTCGATGAGCAGTTCTTC. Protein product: CATSRTAGLAVDEQFF.

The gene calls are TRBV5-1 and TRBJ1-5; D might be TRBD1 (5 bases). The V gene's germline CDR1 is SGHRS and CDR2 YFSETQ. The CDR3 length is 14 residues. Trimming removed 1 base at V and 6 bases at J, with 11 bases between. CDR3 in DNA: TGCGCCAGCAGCTTGAGCGTGGGGGGTCAGCCCCAGCATTTT. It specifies CASSLSVGGQPQHF.

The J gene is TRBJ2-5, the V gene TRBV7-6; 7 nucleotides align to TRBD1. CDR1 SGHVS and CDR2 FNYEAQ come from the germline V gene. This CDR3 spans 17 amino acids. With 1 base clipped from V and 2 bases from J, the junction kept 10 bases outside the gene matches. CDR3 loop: CASSLGIRQGIQETQYF. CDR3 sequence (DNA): TGTGCCAGCAGCTTAGGGATAAGACAGGGTATACAAGAGACCCAGTACTTC.

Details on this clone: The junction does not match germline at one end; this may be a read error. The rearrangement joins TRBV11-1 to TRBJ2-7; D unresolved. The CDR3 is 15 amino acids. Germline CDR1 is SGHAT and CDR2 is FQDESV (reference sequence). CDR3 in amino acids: CASNLVGGFFYEQYF. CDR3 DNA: TGTGCCAGCAACTTAGTGGGTGGGTTTTTTTACGAGCAGTACTTC.

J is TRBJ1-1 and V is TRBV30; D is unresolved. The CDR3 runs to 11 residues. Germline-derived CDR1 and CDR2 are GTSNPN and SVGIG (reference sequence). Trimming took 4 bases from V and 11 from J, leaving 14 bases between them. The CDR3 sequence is CAWKEGVRAFF. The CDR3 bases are TGTGCCTGGAAGGAGGGCGTGCGGGCTTTCTTT.

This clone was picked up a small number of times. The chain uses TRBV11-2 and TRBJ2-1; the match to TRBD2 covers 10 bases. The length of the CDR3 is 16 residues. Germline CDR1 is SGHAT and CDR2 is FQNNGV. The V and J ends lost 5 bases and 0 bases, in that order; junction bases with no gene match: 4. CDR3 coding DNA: TGTGCCAGCAGCCGATGGACTAGCGGCTCCTACAATGAGCAGTTCTTC. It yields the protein CASSRWTSGSYNEQFF.

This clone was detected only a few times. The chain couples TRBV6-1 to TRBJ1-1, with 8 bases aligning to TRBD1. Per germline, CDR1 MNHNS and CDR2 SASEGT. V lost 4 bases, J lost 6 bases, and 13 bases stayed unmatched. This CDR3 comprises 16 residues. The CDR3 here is CASSAGQGRGGPEAFF. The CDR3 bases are TGTGCCAGCAGTGCCGGACAGGGACGAGGGGGGCCTGAAGCTTTCTTT.

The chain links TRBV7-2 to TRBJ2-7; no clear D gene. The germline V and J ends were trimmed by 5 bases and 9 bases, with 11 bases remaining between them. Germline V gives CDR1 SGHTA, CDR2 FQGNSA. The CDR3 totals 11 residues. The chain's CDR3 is CASSTTRVQYF. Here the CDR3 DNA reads TGTGCCAGCAGCACTACTCGGGTGCAGTACTTC. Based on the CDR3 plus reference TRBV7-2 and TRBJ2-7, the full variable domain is GAGVSQSPSNKVTEKGKDVELRCDPISGHTALYWYRQSLGQGLEFLIYFQGNSAPDKSGLPSDRFSAERTGGSVSTLTIQRTQQEDSAVYLCASSTTRVQYFGPGTRLTVT.

Written as DNA, the CDR3 is TGTGCCAGTAAGAGTTTGCAAAACTATGGCTACACCTTC. It codes for CASKSLQNYGYTF. The V gene is TRBV28, the J gene TRBJ1-2, with D uncertain. CDR1 MDHEN and CDR2 SYDVKM come from the germline V gene. Trimming stripped 9 bases from V and 2 bases from J, with 13 bases between. This CDR3 comprises 13 residues.

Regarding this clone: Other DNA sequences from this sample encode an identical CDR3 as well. CDR3 region: CASSLVWDGAGELFF. In DNA form, the CDR3 reads TGTGCCAGCAGCTTAGTCTGGGACGGGGCCGGGGAGCTGTTTTTT. The chain joins TRBV11-1 to TRBJ2-2, with D perhaps assigned TRBD1 or TRBD2 (5 bases each). This CDR3 region has 15 residues. CDR1 and CDR2 from the germline V gene are SGHAT and FQDESV (reference sequence). V dropped 1 base and J dropped 6 bases, with 12 bases sitting between them.

CDR3: CASSEWGPQETQYF. The CDR3 DNA reads as TGTGCCAGCAGCGAATGGGGTCCTCAAGAGACCCAGTACTTC. The chain combines TRBV6-6 with TRBJ2-5; D is unresolved. The CDR3 is 14 amino acids. Germline-derived CDR1 and CDR2 are MNHNY and SVGAGI (reference sequence). Trimming removed 6 bases from V and 2 bases from J, with 13 bases in between.

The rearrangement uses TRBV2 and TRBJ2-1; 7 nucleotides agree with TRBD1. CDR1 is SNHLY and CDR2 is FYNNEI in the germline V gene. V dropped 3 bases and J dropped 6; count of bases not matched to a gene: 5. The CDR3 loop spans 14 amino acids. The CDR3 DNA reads TGTGCCAGCAGTGATGACAGGGAGCGCAATGAGCAGTTCTTC. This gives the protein CASSDDRERNEQFF.

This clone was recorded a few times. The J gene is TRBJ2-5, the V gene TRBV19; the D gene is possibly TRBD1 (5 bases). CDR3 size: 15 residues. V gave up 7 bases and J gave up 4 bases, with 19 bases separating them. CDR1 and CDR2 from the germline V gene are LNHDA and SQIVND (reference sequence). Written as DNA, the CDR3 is TGTGCCAGTACCCCCAGCCTTGGAAGGGGAGAGACCCAGTACTTC. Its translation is CASTPSLGRGETQYF.

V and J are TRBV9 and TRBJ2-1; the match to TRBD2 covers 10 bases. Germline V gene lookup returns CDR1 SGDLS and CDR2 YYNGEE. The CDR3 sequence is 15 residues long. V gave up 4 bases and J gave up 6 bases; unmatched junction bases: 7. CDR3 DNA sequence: TGTGCCAGCAGCCGCAGCGGGGGGGCAGGCAATGAGCAGTTCTTC. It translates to CASSRSGGAGNEQFF. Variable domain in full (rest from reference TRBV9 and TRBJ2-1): DSGVTQTPKHLITATGQRVTLRCSPRSGDLSVYWYQQSLDQGLQFLIQYYNGEERAKGNILERFSAQQFPDLHSELNLSSLELGDSALYFCASSRSGGAGNEQFFGPGTRLTVL.

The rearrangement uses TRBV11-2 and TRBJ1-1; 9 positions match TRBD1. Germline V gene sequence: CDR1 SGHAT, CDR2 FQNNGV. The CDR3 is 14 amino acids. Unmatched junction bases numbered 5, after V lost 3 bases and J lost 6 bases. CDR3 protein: CASSFRDRVPEAFF. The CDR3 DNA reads TGTGCCAGCAGCTTCCGGGACAGGGTCCCTGAAGCTTTCTTT. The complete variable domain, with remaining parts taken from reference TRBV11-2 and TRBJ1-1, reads EAGVAQSPRYKIIEKRQSVAFWCNPISGHATLYWYQQILGQGPKLLIQFQNNGVVDDSQLPKDRFSAERLKGVDSTLKIQPAKLEDSAVYLCASSFRDRVPEAFFGQGTRLTVV.

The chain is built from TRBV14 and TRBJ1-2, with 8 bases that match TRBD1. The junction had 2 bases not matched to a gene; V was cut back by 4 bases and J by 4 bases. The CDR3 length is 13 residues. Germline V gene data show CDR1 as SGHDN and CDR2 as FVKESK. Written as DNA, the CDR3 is TGTGCCAGCAGCCTTGACAGGGGCTATGGCTACACCTTC. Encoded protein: CASSLDRGYGYTF.

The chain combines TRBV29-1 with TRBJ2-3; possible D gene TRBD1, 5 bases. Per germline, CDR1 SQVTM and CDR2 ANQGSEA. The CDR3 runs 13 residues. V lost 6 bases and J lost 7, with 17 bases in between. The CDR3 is CSVAQGKRNTQYF. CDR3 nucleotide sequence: TGCAGCGTGGCCCAGGGAAAGAGGAATACGCAGTATTTT.

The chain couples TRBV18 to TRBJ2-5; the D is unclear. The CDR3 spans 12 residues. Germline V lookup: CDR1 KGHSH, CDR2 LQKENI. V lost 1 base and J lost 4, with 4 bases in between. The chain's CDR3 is CASSPQGETQYF. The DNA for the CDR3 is TGTGCCAGCTCACCACAGGGAGAGACCCAGTACTTC.